This T cell receptor beta chain was captured by sequencing in a study of blood T cell repertoires in COVID-19. In the study overall: The samples span acute and convalescent COVID-19 from the United States, Italy and Spain. In each case, the material was cDNA or gDNA derived from T cells, B-cell-depleted T cells, or PBMCs.

This clone was seen a single time. Seattle-derived patients entered the study during active infection and were followed longitudinally. Profiling relied on immunoSEQ multiplex PCR, and the TCRdb table lists in-frame clones only, not all of them. The sample shows fewer than 150,000 clones, around 90% of them seen only once. This CDR3 region has 16 residues. From germline, CDR1 is MNHEY and CDR2 SMNVEV (reference sequence). Trimming took 5 bases from V and 2 from J, leaving 18 bases between them. The receptor was isolated from a woman aged 60-70 years with COVID-19, enrolled during active disease. Specimen: peripheral blood. The gene calls are TRBV27 and TRBJ1-1; TRBD1 might be the D (6 bases). The CDR3 loop reads CASSPGGGRINTEAFF. CDR3 bases: TGTGCCAGCAGTCCGGGGGGGGGCAGGATTAACACTGAAGCTTTCTTT.